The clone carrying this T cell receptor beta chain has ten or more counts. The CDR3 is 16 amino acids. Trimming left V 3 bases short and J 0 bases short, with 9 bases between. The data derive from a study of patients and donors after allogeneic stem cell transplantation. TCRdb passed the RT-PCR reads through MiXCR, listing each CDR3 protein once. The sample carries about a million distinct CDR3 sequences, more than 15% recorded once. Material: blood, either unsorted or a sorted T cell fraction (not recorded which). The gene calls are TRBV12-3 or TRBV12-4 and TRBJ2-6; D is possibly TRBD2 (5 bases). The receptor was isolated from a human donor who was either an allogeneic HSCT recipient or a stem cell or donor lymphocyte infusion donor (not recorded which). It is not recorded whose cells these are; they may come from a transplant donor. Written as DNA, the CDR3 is TGTGCCAGCAGTTTCGGGGTGTCCTCTGGGGCCAACGTCCTGACTTTC. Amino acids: CASSFGVSSGANVLTF.